This T cell receptor beta chain was found in a study of shared clonotypes between healthy human individuals. About the research overall: For every donor, three CD4 naive, three CD4 memory, two CD8 naive and one CD8 memory plates were used.

To note about this clone: No antigen is known for it.

Source study methods: There were no quality scores in the junction-only immunoSEQ sequences, so filtering differed. Measured with immunoSEQ multiplex PCR; TCRdb has only the in-frame clones, and not every one. That table gives V, J and clone size, and the DNA gave D and trimming. The table records roughly 2,500,000 clones, roughly 93% of them present only once. The study, taken as a whole, reports: Generally, naive subsets came out with larger estimated richness than memory subsets.

Material: naive CD4+ T cells from PBMCs. Subset in this sample: CD45RA+ positively selected. This sequence originates from a man between 18 and 29 years old in good health. Some clones in this sample may be carry-over from other donors' samples.

CDR3 sequence (DNA): TGCGCCAGCCGGTACGAGCAGTACTTC. This gives the protein CASRYEQYF. This chain joins TRBV5-1 and TRBJ2-7; D is unresolved. Germline CDR1 and CDR2: SGHRS and YFSETQ. The CDR3 extends over 9 amino acids. Deletions cut 7 bases from V and 4 bases from J, with 3 bases between.